Included here is one T cell receptor beta chain sequence, with context. This sample is part of a study of cytomegalovirus exposure and HLA in healthy donors. Amplification used 60 Vbeta primers and 13 Jbeta primers. Here immunoSEQ multiplex PCR was the method, and the copy in TCRdb shows in-frame clones only, minus some. The sample has about 140,000 clones, 70% to 75% seen once. There are 17 residues in the CDR3. CDR1 and CDR2 from the germline V gene are LNHDA and SQIVND (reference sequence). After removal of 3 bases from V and 2 bases from J, the junction contained 7 bases not matched to a gene. Sequenced: PBMCs. This chain uses TRBV19 with TRBJ2-1; 10 nucleotides agree with TRBD2. The clonotype was recovered from a woman aged 40 to 50 in good health and CMV-seronegative. The CDR3 DNA follows: TGTGCCAGTAGTATTTCAGTAGCGGGGGGCCCCTACAATGAGCAGTTCTTC. Protein sequence: CASSISVAGGPYNEQFF.